The 28 T cell receptor beta chains presented below share a single source sample, sequenced in a study of CD8 T cells in Susac syndrome. With random hexamers, 0.5 to 1 ug RNA was reverse transcribed. TCRdb re-called the immunoSEQ multiplex PCR reads with MiXCR, one entry per CDR3 protein. The profile covers some 180,000 distinct CDR3 sequences, with roughly 92% appearing a single time and around 0.1% taken by the ten largest. Material for sequencing was CD4+ T cells from PBMCs. Receptors originate from a human donor in good health.

The rearrangement joins TRBV11-2 to TRBJ1-5; D may be TRBD1 (5 bases). Germline values: CDR1 SGHAT, CDR2 FQNNGV. The CDR3 sequence is 14 residues long. V was shortened by 3 bases and J by 7 bases, with 13 bases between the two germline ends. As DNA, the CDR3 is TGTGCCAGCAGCTTCTCAGGGTCCGGCCAGCCCCAGCATTTT. The encoded protein is CASSFSGSGQPQHF.

The genes are TRBV7-3 and TRBJ2-3; D is possibly TRBD2 (7 bases). Trimming removed 5 bases at V and 5 bases at J, with 14 bases between. CDR1 and CDR2 (germline): SGHTA, FQGTGA. The CDR3 runs to 14 residues. The CDR3 bases are TGTGCCAGCAGCCAAGGGGGGGGGAGAGATACGCAGTATTTT. Translated, it gives CASSQGGGRDTQYF. Full variable domain (outside the CDR3, taken from reference TRBV7-3 and TRBJ2-3): GAGVSQTPSNKVTEKGKYVELRCDPISGHTALYWYRQSLGQGPEFLIYFQGTGAADDSGLPNDRFFAVRPEGSVSTLKIQRTERGDSAVYLCASSQGGGRDTQYFGPGTRLTVL.

This chain uses TRBV20-1 with TRBJ1-2; D unclear. The germline V and J ends were trimmed by 3 bases and 7 bases, with 6 bases remaining between them. Germline V lookup: CDR1 DFQATT, CDR2 SNEGSKA (reference sequence). The CDR3 covers 10 residues. Here the CDR3 reads CSARTVGYTF. CDR3 DNA sequence: TGCAGTGCTAGGACCGTTGGCTACACCTTC.

This chain connects TRBV29-1 to TRBJ1-1; D gene ambiguous. V dropped 7 bases and J dropped 0 bases, with 12 bases sitting between them. The CDR3 covers 13 residues. CDR1 and CDR2 from the germline V gene are SQVTM and ANQGSEA. This CDR3 reads CSAGPAMNTEAFF. As DNA, the CDR3 is TGCAGCGCTGGGCCGGCCATGAACACTGAAGCTTTCTTT.

This chain links TRBV7-9 with TRBJ1-1; D unclear. The CDR3 is 11 residues long. Looked up from germline, CDR1 is SEHNR and CDR2 is FQNEAQ (reference sequence). V shed 7 bases and J shed 7 bases, with 10 bases lying between them. CDR3 loop: CASTSSIEAFF. CDR3 coding DNA: TGTGCCAGCACCAGTTCCATTGAAGCTTTCTTT.

The J gene is TRBJ2-5, the V gene TRBV19; 7 bases are shared with TRBD1. The CDR3 consists of 14 residues. J was trimmed by 2 bases and V by 5 bases; bases with no gene match: 5. Germline V gene data show CDR1 as LNHDA and CDR2 as SQIVND (reference sequence). In DNA form, the CDR3 reads TGTGCCAGTAGTCTAAGCAGGGGGCAAGAGACCCAGTACTTC. Its translation: CASSLSRGQETQYF. Using reference TRBV19 and TRBJ2-5 for the parts outside the CDR3, the full variable domain is DGGITQSPKYLFRKEGQNVTLSCEQNLNHDAMYWYRQDPGQGLRLIYYSQIVNDFQKGDIAEGYSVSREKKESFPLTVTSAQKNPTAFYLCASSLSRGQETQYFGPGTRLLVL.

V and J are TRBV7-9 and TRBJ1-1; D is ambiguous. The length of the CDR3 is 14 residues. CDR1 is SEHNR, CDR2 FQNEAQ, per germline (reference sequence). V was shortened by 2 bases and J by 4 bases, with 11 bases between the two germline ends. For the CDR3, the DNA is TGTGCCAGCAGCTTAAACGACGGAAGCACTGAAGCTTTCTTT. This codes for CASSLNDGSTEAFF.

The chain recombines TRBV25-1 with TRBJ1-1, with TRBD1 as a possible D gene (6 bases). This CDR3 comprises 14 residues. Trimming cost V 3 bases and J 9 bases, with 17 bases left between them. Germline loops: CDR1 MGHDK, CDR2 SYGVNS. The CDR3 loop reads CASSDATQTGKAFF. The CDR3 coding sequence is TGTGCCAGCAGTGATGCCACCCAAACAGGGAAAGCTTTCTTT.

This clonotype was seen just once. The chain links TRBV2 to TRBJ1-6; possibly TRBD1 for D (5 bases). With 0 bases removed from V and 16 bases from J, the gap between germline ends came to 10 bases. CDR1 and CDR2 (germline): SNHLY, FYNNEI. The CDR3 is made up of 12 amino acids. The CDR3 loop is CASSEADSLLHF. The CDR3 DNA reads TGTGCCAGCAGTGAAGCAGACAGCCTGCTCCACTTT.

This rearrangement joins TRBV2 to TRBJ1-1; TRBD1 matches at 8 bases. The CDR3 extends over 15 amino acids. Trimming at V came to 5 bases and at J to 5 bases, leaving 10 bases not matched to a gene. Germline loops: CDR1 SNHLY, CDR2 FYNNEI. The CDR3 region is CASSLGGQGTTEAFF. CDR3 nucleotides: TGTGCCAGCAGTTTGGGTGGACAGGGAACGACTGAAGCTTTCTTT.

The J gene is TRBJ2-3, the V gene TRBV28; TRBD2 matches 8 bases. V dropped 4 bases and J dropped 1; count of bases not matched to a gene: 4. CDR1 and CDR2 from the germline V gene are MDHEN and SYDVKM. CDR3 size: 15 residues. The CDR3 bases are TGTGCCAGCAGTTCAGCGGGGGAAGGCACAGATACGCAGTATTTT. It is translated as CASSSAGEGTDTQYF.

This chain links TRBV7-2 with TRBJ2-1, with D perhaps matching TRBD2 (6 bases). Per germline, CDR1 SGHTA and CDR2 FQGNSA. The CDR3 has 15 amino acids. The germline V and J ends were trimmed by 0 bases and 6 bases, with 12 bases remaining between them. CDR3 loop: CASSLAVGGFNEQFF. CDR3 coding DNA: TGTGCCAGCAGCTTAGCGGTCGGGGGTTTCAATGAGCAGTTCTTC.

V usage is TRBV7-2 and J usage is TRBJ1-1, with unresolved D. The CDR3 extends over 13 amino acids. From germline, CDR1 is SGHTA and CDR2 FQGNSA. V was trimmed by 3 bases and J by 0 bases, leaving 5 bases between them. The CDR3, as DNA: TGTGCCAGCAGCTTTCCGATGAACACTGAAGCTTTCTTT. It translates to CASSFPMNTEAFF.

V is TRBV9 and J is TRBJ1-1; 12 bases line up with TRBD1. In germline, CDR1 is SGDLS, CDR2 YYNGEE. Losses at the gene ends were 3 bases for V and 4 bases for J; bases not matched to a gene: 4. This CDR3 comprises 15 residues. The CDR3 loop reads CASSAGTGGGTEAFF. The DNA for the CDR3 is TGTGCCAGCAGCGCGGGGACAGGGGGCGGCACTGAAGCTTTCTTT.

The CDR3 protein is CAITSGGTDTQYF. CDR3 nucleotides: TGTGCCATTACCTCGGGCGGCACAGATACGCAGTATTTT. V usage is TRBV5-4 and J usage is TRBJ2-3, with no clear D. Deletions cut 9 bases from V and 1 base from J, with 12 bases between. The germline V gene encodes CDR1 SGHNT and CDR2 YYREEE (reference sequence). The CDR3 is 13 residues long.

The chain couples TRBV7-2 to TRBJ1-4; D may be TRBD1 (5 bases). Trimming left V 5 bases short and J 8 bases short, with 12 bases between. The CDR3 extends over 13 amino acids. Germline CDR1 reads SGHTA; CDR2 reads FQGNSA. In nucleotides, the CDR3 is TGTGCCAGCAGCCTTTGGGGGGAGGAAAAACTGTTTTTT. Its translation is CASSLWGEEKLFF.

V gene TRBV28 combines with J gene TRBJ1-5; D ambiguous. The V gene's germline CDR1 is MDHEN and CDR2 SYDVKM. Trimming cost V 7 bases and J 9 bases, with 13 bases left between them. The CDR3 loop spans 12 amino acids. The CDR3 sequence is CASTQVDRPQHF. CDR3 DNA sequence: TGTGCCAGCACCCAAGTGGACCGGCCCCAGCATTTT.

The chain carries TRBV7-2 and TRBJ2-3; 10 bases line up with TRBD2. The CDR3 is made up of 15 amino acids. Looked up from germline, CDR1 is SGHTA and CDR2 is FQGNSA. The V and J ends lost 5 bases and 5 bases, in that order; junction bases with no gene match: 7. The CDR3 DNA follows: TGTGCCAGCAGCGCAGTACCTAGCGGGGGAGATACGCAGTATTTT. It is translated as CASSAVPSGGDTQYF.

The chain employs TRBV18 and TRBJ2-2; the D is unclear. The CDR3 spans 15 residues. V shed 4 bases and J shed 0 bases, with 9 bases lying between them. The germline CDR1 and CDR2 sequences are KGHSH and LQKENI. CDR3 in DNA: TGTGCCAGCTCACTTGGGCTGCCGAACACCGGGGAGCTGTTTTTT. This codes for CASSLGLPNTGELFF. Combining the CDR3 with reference TRBV18 and TRBJ2-2 gives the whole variable domain NAGVMQNPRHLVRRRGQEARLRCSPMKGHSHVYWYRQLPEEGLKFMVYLQKENIIDESGMPKERFSAEFPKEGPSILRIQQVVRGDSAAYFCASSLGLPNTGELFFGEGSRLTVL.

The CDR3 bases are TGCAGTGCTTCCGGACTATCGATACGAGAGACCCAGTACTTC. It codes for CSASGLSIRETQYF. The chain joins TRBV20-1 to TRBJ2-5, with D possibly being TRBD2 (6 bases). Germline V CDR1 and CDR2: DFQATT, SNEGSKA (reference sequence). The ends were cut back, 5 bases at V and 4 bases at J, with 17 bases in the middle. This CDR3 is 14 amino acids long.

In nucleotides, the CDR3 is TGTGCCAGCAGCTTAGGTAGCCAGCGGGGGTCGAATGAGCAGTTCTTC. The encoded protein is CASSLGSQRGSNEQFF. V usage is TRBV7-8 and J usage is TRBJ2-1, with 8 bases fitting TRBD2. CDR1 is SGHVS and CDR2 is FQNEAQ in the germline V gene. The CDR3 extends over 16 amino acids. V was clipped by 1 base and J by 7 bases; unmatched bases: 9. The entire variable domain, with the rest obtained from reference TRBV7-8 and TRBJ2-1, is as follows: GAGVSQSPRYKVAKRGQDVALRCDPISGHVSLFWYQQALGQGPEFLTYFQNEAQLDKSGLPSDRFFAERPEGSVSTLKIQRTQQEDSAVYLCASSLGSQRGSNEQFFGPGTRLTVL.

The J gene is TRBJ2-7, the V gene TRBV5-1; weak D call: TRBD2 (7 bases). Germline V gene sequence: CDR1 SGHRS, CDR2 YFSETQ. The CDR3 consists of 13 residues. Trimming removed 5 bases at V and 5 bases at J, with 14 bases between. The CDR3 nucleotides read TGCGCCAGCAGGCTCCCGGGGGGCCACGAGCAGTACTTC. It encodes CASRLPGGHEQYF.

This clonotype was seen only once. CDR3 sequence (DNA): TGTGCCAGCAGCCCGAACAGGGGGAACTATGGCTACACCTTC. It encodes CASSPNRGNYGYTF. The chain combines TRBV3-1 with TRBJ1-2; 8 bases map to TRBD1. J lost 2 bases, V lost 4 bases, and 3 bases had no gene match. The CDR3 has 14 amino acids. Germline V gene sequence: CDR1 LGHDT, CDR2 YNNKEL (reference sequence).

The V call is TRBV28, the J call TRBJ2-7; possibly TRBD1 for D (6 bases). This CDR3 is built from 15 residues. The V gene's germline CDR1 is MDHEN and CDR2 SYDVKM. V lost 5 bases, J lost 3 bases, and 17 bases lay in between. The CDR3 nucleotides read TGTGCCAGCAGTCCGCCGGACAGTAGCCTCTACGAGCAGTACTTC. Translating it yields CASSPPDSSLYEQYF.

The chain joins TRBV20-1 to TRBJ1-2; 9 positions agree with TRBD1. V trimming: 3 bases; J trimming: 7 bases; junction bases outside the gene matches: 12. CDR1 and CDR2 from the germline V gene are DFQATT and SNEGSKA (reference sequence). The CDR3 totals 15 residues. This CDR3 is CSASGQGIRRGGYTF. For the CDR3, the DNA is TGCAGTGCTAGTGGACAGGGGATTCGGCGCGGTGGCTACACCTTC.

The V call is TRBV5-1, the J call TRBJ2-4; D may be TRBD1 (8 bases). With 4 bases removed from V and 6 bases from J, the gap between germline ends came to 14 bases. The CDR3 spans 14 residues. Germline V gene data show CDR1 as SGHRS and CDR2 as YFSETQ. CDR3 nucleotide sequence: TGCGCCAGCAGCGGGGGGGACAGGAGAAACATTCAGTACTTC. Translating gives CASSGGDRRNIQYF.

The chain links TRBV6-6 to TRBJ1-2, with D uncertain. CDR1 is MNHNY, CDR2 SVGAGI, per germline (reference sequence). The V gene lost 4 bases and the J gene lost 13 bases, with 16 bases spanning the gap. This CDR3 region has 12 residues. The CDR3, as DNA: TGTGCCAGCAGTTCCCCGGGAGAAAACGGCACCTTC. The encoded protein is CASSSPGENGTF.

The J gene is TRBJ1-5, the V gene TRBV7-2; TRBD1 agrees at 9 bases. Trimming took 2 bases from V and 0 from J; bases not matched to a gene: 11. Germline V gene data show CDR1 as SGHTA and CDR2 as FQGNSA. This CDR3 has 19 residues. Written as DNA, the CDR3 is TGTGCCAGCAGCTTAAGGCCGAACAGGGGGCTGGATAGCAATCAGCCCCAGCATTTT. Translated: CASSLRPNRGLDSNQPQHF.